This T cell receptor (beta chain) was recovered during a study of T cell responses to AZD1222 COVID-19 vaccine. Findings of the study overall: White British donors predominated, females outnumbered males, and clonal diversity was possibly underestimated. The reported proportion of spike-specific TCRs targeting unmutated variant regions was nearly half.

Repertoires were generated with immunoSEQ multiplex PCR, while TCRdb's copy carries only in-frame clones and drops some. The profile shows over 120,000 clones, over 75% of them singletons. As to this clone: Its antigen remains unidentified.

Germline V lookup: CDR1 KGHDR, CDR2 SFDVKD. This CDR3 has 14 residues. The germline V and J ends were trimmed by 1 base and 6 bases, with 11 bases remaining between them. This specimen was peripheral blood, taken on day 0 of AZD1222 vaccination. The source is an adult in good health. This chain uses TRBV24-1 with TRBJ1-2; no clear D. The CDR3 reads CATSDFQASDGYTF. The CDR3 nucleotides read TGTGCCACCAGTGATTTTCAGGCCAGCGATGGCTACACCTTC.